These T cell receptor beta chains were read from a single sample in a study of blood T cell repertoires in COVID-19. Using immunoSEQ multiplex PCR, the repertoire was profiled, and TCRdb retains in-frame clones only, with some absent. The sample carries 260,000 or so clones, roughly 80% recorded once. Sequencing used peripheral blood. These receptors were taken from a woman older than 75 with COVID-19, enrolled during active disease. Each CDR3 is given with its conserved first and last residue. D genes are given only for firm matches. Clone size is shown for a subset of rows, as once, few, many or a class of expanded clone.

clone size	V gene	J gene	D gene	CDR3 DNA	CDR3 protein
.	TRBV2	TRBJ1-1	TRBD1	TGTGCCAGCAATGGGGACAGGGTTAGAGGCACTGAAGCTTTCTTT	CASNGDRVRGTEAFF
.	TRBV5-1	TRBJ1-6	TRBD1	TGCGCCAGCAGTTATCTATACGGACAGGGAAATTCACCCCTCCACTTT	CASSYLYGQGNSPLHF
.	TRBV7-9	TRBJ2-7	TRBD1	TGTGCCAGCAGCCCGGGACAGGGGGCGATCTACGAGCAGTACTTC	CASSPGQGAIYEQYF
once	TRBV11-2	TRBJ1-1	.	TGTGCCAGCAGCTTAGTACAGGGCACTGAAGCTTTCTTT	CASSLVQGTEAFF
.	TRBV11-2	TRBJ1-3	.	TGTGCCAGCAGCTCCGTAAGAGGTGCTGGAAACACCATATATTTT	CASSSVRGAGNTIYF
.	TRBV7-2	TRBJ2-6	.	TGTGCCAGCAGCTTCCAGGGGGGCCCCGGGGCCAACGTCCTGACTTTC	CASSFQGGPGANVLTF
once	TRBV28	TRBJ2-1	TRBD2	TGTGCCAGCAGTTTAGGACTAGCGGGAGGTATTGAGCAGTTCTTC	CASSLGLAGGIEQFF
once	TRBV24-1	TRBJ1-5	.	TGTGCCGCTCAACCGGAGGGCGGCAATCAGCCCCAGCATTTT	CAAQPEGGNQPQHF
few	TRBV11-2	TRBJ2-2	.	TGTGCCAGCAGCGGAGGGGGCAGTCACACCGGGGAGCTGTTTTTT	CASSGGGSHTGELFF
.	TRBV28	TRBJ2-7	.	TGTGCCAGCAGTCCCGCCTCGGGAGAGCAGTACTTC	CASSPASGEQYF
few	TRBV5-6	TRBJ1-5	.	TGTGCCAGCAGCTTGGGGAGGCAGCCCCAGCATTTT	CASSLGRQPQHF
.	TRBV2	TRBJ2-5	TRBD2	TGTGCCAGCAGTAAAGGACTAGCGCAAGAGACCCAGTACTTC	CASSKGLAQETQYF
.	TRBV5-1	TRBJ2-3	.	TGCGCCAGCAGGAGGTACTCTACATCCACAGATACGCAGTATTTT	CASRRYSTSTDTQYF
.	TRBV10-1	TRBJ1-1	TRBD1	TGCGCCAGCAGGCCGGACAGGGGCGGAGAAGCTTTCTTT	CASRPDRGGEAFF
.	TRBV6-1	TRBJ1-2	.	TGTGCCAGCAGTGACCGGGGCGGGGGAAACTATGGCTACACCTTC	CASSDRGGGNYGYTF
.	TRBV5-5	TRBJ1-2	.	TGTGCCAGCAGCTTGTCAGGGGATCTTAACTATGGCTACACCTTC	CASSLSGDLNYGYTF
.	TRBV6-5	TRBJ1-1	TRBD1	TGTGCCAGCAGGACAGGGGAGAACACTGAAGCTTTCTTT	CASRTGENTEAFF
.	TRBV2	TRBJ1-1	TRBD1	TGTGCCAGCATATACAGGGGCATGAACACTGAAGCTTTCTTT	CASIYRGMNTEAFF
few	TRBV20-1	TRBJ1-1	.	TGCAGTGCTGGGGGGGCAACTGAAGCTTTCTTT	CSAGGATEAFF
.	TRBV12-3/TRBV12-4	TRBJ1-2	.	TGTGCCAGCAGTTTGAGCGAAAACTATGGCTACACCTTC	CASSLSENYGYTF
.	TRBV5-6	TRBJ1-4	TRBD1	TGTGCCAGCAGCTTAGGGACAGGGGATAATGAAAAACTGTTTTTT	CASSLGTGDNEKLFF
.	TRBV2	TRBJ1-2	TRBD1	TGTGCCAGCAGGGCAACAGGGGTAGGAGGCTACACCTTC	CASRATGVGGYTF
.	TRBV9	TRBJ1-2	.	TGTGCCAGCAGCGTAGACGGGTATGGCTACACCTTC	CASSVDGYGYTF
.	TRBV7-7	TRBJ1-2	TRBD1	TGTGCTAGCAGCTCGACAGGGAGGTCCTATGGCTACACCTTC	CASSSTGRSYGYTF
few	TRBV6-1	TRBJ2-3	.	TGTGCCAGCAGTGACCGGAGGGATACGCAGTATTTT	CASSDRRDTQYF
.	TRBV10-3	TRBJ2-7	TRBD1	TGTGCCATCAGTGAGGCGCAGGGGGCGGTAGGCGAGCAGTACTTC	CAISEAQGAVGEQYF
.	TRBV7-9	TRBJ1-2	.	TGTGCCAGCAGCTTGAACACCCCTAACTATGGCTACACCTTC	CASSLNTPNYGYTF
once	TRBV6-5	TRBJ1-1	.	TGTGCCAGCAGAGGAGTGTGGCCTGAAGCTTTCTTT	CASRGVWPEAFF
.	TRBV19	TRBJ1-2	.	TGTGCCAGTACTAGGACAGCAATCTATGGCTACACCTTC	CASTRTAIYGYTF
.	TRBV20-1	TRBJ2-3	.	TGCAGTGCAGAGAAGAATACGCAGTATTTT	CSAEKNTQYF
medium-sized	TRBV4-1	TRBJ1-1	.	TGCGCCAGCAGCCAATCATGGGGAGCCACTGAAGCTTTCTTT	CASSQSWGATEAFF
.	TRBV11-2	TRBJ2-3	.	TGTGCCAGCAGCCAGGGGCTCTCTAGCACAGATACGCAGTATTTT	CASSQGLSSTDTQYF
.	TRBV10-3	TRBJ2-3	.	TGTGCCATCAAGATTCCAGGCACAGATACGCAGTATTTT	CAIKIPGTDTQYF
once	TRBV19	TRBJ1-2	TRBD1	TGTGCCAGTAGTAGACAGGGGCGTGGATATGGCTACACCTTC	CASSRQGRGYGYTF
.	TRBV7-2	TRBJ2-6	.	TGTGCCAGCATCCCGCGGGGCGCTGGGGCCAACGTCCTGACTTTC	CASIPRGAGANVLTF
.	TRBV7-9	TRBJ2-5	.	TGTGCCAGCAGCTCCCAGGGACACGATGGGGAGACCCAGTACTTC	CASSSQGHDGETQYF
.	TRBV4-1	TRBJ1-5	.	TGCGCCAGCAGCCAAGTCATCGAGAGCAATCAGCCCCAGCATTTT	CASSQVIESNQPQHF
.	TRBV2	TRBJ1-1	TRBD1	TGTGCCAGCAGACAAGGGGACAGGCTCAACACTGAAGCTTTCTTT	CASRQGDRLNTEAFF
once	TRBV2	TRBJ1-3	.	TGTGCCAGTGGGAGGGCTGGAAACACCATATATTTT	CASGRAGNTIYF
.	TRBV11-2	TRBJ2-7	.	TGTGCCAGCAGCCCGCCCGGTTCCTACGAGCAGTACTTC	CASSPPGSYEQYF
.	TRBV30	TRBJ1-6	TRBD1	TGTGCCTGGAGGGGGACAGTAGGTTCACCCCTCCACTTT	CAWRGTVGSPLHF
few	TRBV7-9	TRBJ1-2	TRBD1	TGTGCCAGCAGGCGGACAGGACCTAACTATGGCTACACCTTC	CASRRTGPNYGYTF
.	TRBV19	TRBJ1-5	.	TGTGCCAGTAGCCAGGCTTACGTACCTAATCAGCCCCAGCATTTT	CASSQAYVPNQPQHF
many	TRBV7-6	TRBJ2-7	TRBD1	TGTGCCAGCAGCTTAGGGACAGGGAATGCGTACGAGCAGTACTTC	CASSLGTGNAYEQYF
once	TRBV7-9	TRBJ2-2	.	TGTGCCAGCAGCTTAACGGTGACCGGGGAGCTGTTTTTT	CASSLTVTGELFF
.	TRBV27	TRBJ1-1	.	TGTGCCAGCAGTGGTCCTGACAAGGACACTGAAGCTTTCTTT	CASSGPDKDTEAFF
.	TRBV7-9	TRBJ1-2	.	TGTGCCAGCAGCCCCCAGAATCCTGATGGCTACACCTTC	CASSPQNPDGYTF
few	TRBV18	TRBJ1-1	.	TGTGCCAGCTCACCTGACAGGGAAGCTTTCTTT	CASSPDREAFF
.	TRBV5-6	TRBJ1-6	TRBD1	TGTGCCAGCAGCTTAGGACAGGGCTATTACTCACCCCTCCACTTT	CASSLGQGYYSPLHF
few	TRBV5-4	TRBJ2-1	TRBD1	TGTGCCAGCAGCCGGGGCCGGGACAGGGGGGACAATGAGCAGTTCTTC	CASSRGRDRGDNEQFF
.	TRBV5-1	TRBJ1-4	.	TGCGCCAGCAGCCCGGTGGGGGCAGGGTATGAAAAACTGTTTTTT	CASSPVGAGYEKLFF
.	TRBV6-5	TRBJ2-4	.	TGTGCCAGCACCTCTTCCTCCAACATTCAGTACTTC	CASTSSSNIQYF
.	TRBV6-5	TRBJ2-7	.	TGTGCCAGCTCACAGGGTCATTCCTACGAGCAGTACTTC	CASSQGHSYEQYF
.	TRBV7-2	TRBJ1-5	.	TGTGCCAGCAGCTTAGCGGGAGGGAGCAATCAGCCCCAGCATTTT	CASSLAGGSNQPQHF
.	TRBV11-2	TRBJ1-5	.	TGTGCCAGCAGCCCCTCTGTTGTTCAGCCCCAGCATTTT	CASSPSVVQPQHF
.	TRBV5-1	TRBJ1-1	TRBD1	TGCGCCAGCAGCTTGGCCCCACAGGGGGGGGGCTCTGAAGCTTTCTTT	CASSLAPQGGGSEAFF
.	TRBV7-6	TRBJ2-7	TRBD1	TGTGCCAGCAGCTATCGGGACAGGGGGGCCGAGCAGTACTTC	CASSYRDRGAEQYF
few	TRBV7-8	TRBJ2-7	.	TGTGCCAGCAGCTTAGCCGGGACAATAAGCTCCTACGAGCAGTACTTC	CASSLAGTISSYEQYF
few	TRBV7-3	TRBJ1-1	.	TGTGCCACCCGGGGAGGCCCGAACACTGAAGCTTTCTTT	CATRGGPNTEAFF